This T cell receptor beta chain was documented in a study of T cells after yellow fever vaccination. Study-level background: Libraries from low-cell-number fractions were prepared with the SMART-Seq v4 Ultra Low Input RNA kit.

This clonotype was recorded many times. A process of 5'RACE template switching, which added a universal primer site and UMIs, was used to make TCR cDNA. TCRdb used MiXCR to reprocess the 5' RACE reads, holding one entry per CDR3 protein. Of 200,000 to 300,000 distinct CDR3 sequences in the sample, 3.6% were seen once. The TCR originated in a man between 18 and 29 years old who received the YFV17D yellow fever vaccine. The sequences come from PBMCs, collected 15 days after the yellow fever booster vaccination.

The CDR3 coding sequence is TGTGCCAGCAGTCACAGCGGGGGGGCGGAGACCCAGTACTTC. It codes for CASSHSGGAETQYF. This sequence joins TRBV12-3 or TRBV12-4 and TRBJ2-5, with 10 nucleotides matching TRBD2. Losses at the gene ends were 5 bases for V and 5 bases for J; bases not matched to a gene: 5. This CDR3 comprises 14 residues.